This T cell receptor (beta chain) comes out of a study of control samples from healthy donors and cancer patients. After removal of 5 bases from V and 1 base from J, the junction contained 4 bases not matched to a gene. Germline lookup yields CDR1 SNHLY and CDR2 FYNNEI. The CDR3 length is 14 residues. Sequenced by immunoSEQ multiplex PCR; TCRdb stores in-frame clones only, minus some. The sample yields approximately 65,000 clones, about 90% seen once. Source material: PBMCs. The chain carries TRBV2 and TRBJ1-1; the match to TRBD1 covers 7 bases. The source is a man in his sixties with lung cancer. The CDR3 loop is CASSKGQSNTEAFF. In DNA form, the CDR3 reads TGTGCCAGCAGTAAGGGACAGTCGAACACTGAAGCTTTCTTT.